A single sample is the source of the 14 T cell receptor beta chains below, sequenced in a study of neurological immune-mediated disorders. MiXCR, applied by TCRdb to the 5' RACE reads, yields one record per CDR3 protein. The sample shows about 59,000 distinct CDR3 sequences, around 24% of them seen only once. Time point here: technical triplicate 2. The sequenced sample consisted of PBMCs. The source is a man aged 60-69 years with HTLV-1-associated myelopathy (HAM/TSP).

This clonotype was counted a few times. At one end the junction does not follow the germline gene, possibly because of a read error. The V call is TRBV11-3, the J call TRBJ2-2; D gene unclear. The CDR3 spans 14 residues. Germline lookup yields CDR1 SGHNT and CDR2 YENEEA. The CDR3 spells CTRSYTANTGELFF. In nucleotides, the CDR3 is TGTACCAGAAGCTATACGGCGAACACCGGGGAGCTGTTTTTT.

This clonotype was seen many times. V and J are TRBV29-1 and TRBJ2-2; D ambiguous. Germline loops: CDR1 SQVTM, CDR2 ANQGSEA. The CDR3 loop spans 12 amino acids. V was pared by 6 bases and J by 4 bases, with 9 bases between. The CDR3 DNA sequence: TGCAGCGTGACGATGACCACCGGGGAGCTGTTTTTT. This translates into CSVTMTTGELFF.

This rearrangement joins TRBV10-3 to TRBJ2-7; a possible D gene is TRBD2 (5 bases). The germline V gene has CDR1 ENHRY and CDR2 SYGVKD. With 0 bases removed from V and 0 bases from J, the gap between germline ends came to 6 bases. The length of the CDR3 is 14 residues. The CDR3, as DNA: TGTGCCATCAGTGAGTCGGGGAGCTCCTACGAGCAGTACTTC. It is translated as CAISESGSSYEQYF.

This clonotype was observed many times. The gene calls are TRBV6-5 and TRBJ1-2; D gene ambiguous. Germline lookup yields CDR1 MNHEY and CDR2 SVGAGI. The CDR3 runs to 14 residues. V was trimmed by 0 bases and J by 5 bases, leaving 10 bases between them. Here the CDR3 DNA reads TGTGCCAGCAGTTACTCTTCGCACGGTTATGGCTACACCTTC. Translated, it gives CASSYSSHGYGYTF.

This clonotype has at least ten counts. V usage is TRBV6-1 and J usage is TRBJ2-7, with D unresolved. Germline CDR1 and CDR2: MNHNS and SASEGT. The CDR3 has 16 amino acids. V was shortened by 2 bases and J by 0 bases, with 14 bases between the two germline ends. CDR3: CASSERAGGVSYEQYF. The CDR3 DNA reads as TGTGCCAGCAGTGAAAGGGCAGGCGGAGTCTCCTACGAGCAGTACTTC.

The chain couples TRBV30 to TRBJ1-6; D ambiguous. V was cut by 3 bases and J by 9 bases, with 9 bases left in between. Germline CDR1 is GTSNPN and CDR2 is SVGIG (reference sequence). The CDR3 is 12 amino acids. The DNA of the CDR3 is TGTGCCTGGAGCGAGAAGGGTTCACCCCTCCACTTT. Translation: CAWSEKGSPLHF. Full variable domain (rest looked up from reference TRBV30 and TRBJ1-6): SQTIHQWPATLVQPVGSPLSLECTVEGTSNPNLYWYRQAAGRGLQLLFYSVGIGQISSEVPQNLSASRPQDRQFILSSKKLLLSDSGFYLCAWSEKGSPLHFGNGTRLTVT.

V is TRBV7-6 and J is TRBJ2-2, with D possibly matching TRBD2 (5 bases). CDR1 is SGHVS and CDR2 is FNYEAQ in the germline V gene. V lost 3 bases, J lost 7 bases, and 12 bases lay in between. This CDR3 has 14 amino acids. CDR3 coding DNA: TGTGCCAGCAGCTTTGAGGGTGTTGGCGGGGAGCTGTTTTTT. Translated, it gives CASSFEGVGGELFF.

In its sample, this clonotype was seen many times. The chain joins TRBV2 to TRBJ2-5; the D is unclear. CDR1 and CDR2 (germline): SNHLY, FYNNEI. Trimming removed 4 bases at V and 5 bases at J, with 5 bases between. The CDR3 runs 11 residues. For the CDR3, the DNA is TGTGCCAGCAGTGTGAAGGAGACCCAGTACTTC. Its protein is CASSVKETQYF.

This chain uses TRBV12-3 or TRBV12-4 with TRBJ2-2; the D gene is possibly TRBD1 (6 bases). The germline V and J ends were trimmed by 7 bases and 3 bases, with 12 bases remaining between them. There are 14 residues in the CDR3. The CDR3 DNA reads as TGTGCCAGCAACCAGGGGTTGGACACCGGGGAGCTGTTTTTT. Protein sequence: CASNQGLDTGELFF.

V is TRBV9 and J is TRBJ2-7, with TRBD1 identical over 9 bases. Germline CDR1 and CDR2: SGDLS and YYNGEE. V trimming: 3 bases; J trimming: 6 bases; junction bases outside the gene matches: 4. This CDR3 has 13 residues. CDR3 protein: CASSGRTGVEQYF. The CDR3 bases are TGTGCCAGCAGCGGACGGACAGGGGTCGAGCAGTACTTC.

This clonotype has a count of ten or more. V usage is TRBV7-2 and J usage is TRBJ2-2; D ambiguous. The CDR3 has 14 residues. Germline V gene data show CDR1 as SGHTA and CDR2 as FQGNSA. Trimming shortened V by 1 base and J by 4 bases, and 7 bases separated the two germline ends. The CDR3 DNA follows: TGTGCCAGCAGCTTAGAGCAGATCACCGGGGAGCTGTTTTTT. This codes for CASSLEQITGELFF.

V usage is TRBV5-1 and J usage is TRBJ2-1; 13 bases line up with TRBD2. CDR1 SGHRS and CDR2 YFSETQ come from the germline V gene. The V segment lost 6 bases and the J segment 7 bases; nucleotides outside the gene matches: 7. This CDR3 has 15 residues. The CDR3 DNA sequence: TGCGCCAGCATCCTTCGGACTAGCGGGAGTAATGAGCAGTTCTTC. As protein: CASILRTSGSNEQFF.

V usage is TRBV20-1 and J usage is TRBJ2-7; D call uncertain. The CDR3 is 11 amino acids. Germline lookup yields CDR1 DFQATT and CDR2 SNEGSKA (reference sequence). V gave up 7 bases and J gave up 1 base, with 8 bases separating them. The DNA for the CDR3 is TGCAGTGGATTAGGATCCTACGAGCAGTACTTC. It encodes CSGLGSYEQYF.

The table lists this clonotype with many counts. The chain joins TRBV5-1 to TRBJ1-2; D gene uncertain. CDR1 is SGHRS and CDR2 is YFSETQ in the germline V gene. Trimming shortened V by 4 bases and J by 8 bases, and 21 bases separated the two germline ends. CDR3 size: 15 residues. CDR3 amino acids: CASSPAGDGLRGYTF. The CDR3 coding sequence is TGCGCCAGCAGCCCGGCAGGTGATGGGCTACGGGGCTACACCTTC. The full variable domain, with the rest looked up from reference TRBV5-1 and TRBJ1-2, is KAGVTQTPRYLIKTRGQQVTLSCSPISGHRSVSWYQQTPGQGLQFLFEYFSETQRNKGNFPGRFSGRQFSNSRSEMNVSTLELGDSALYLCASSPAGDGLRGYTFGSGTRLTVV.